This entry concerns a single T cell receptor (beta chain). The antigen is unknown. TCRdb processed the 5' RACE reads anew with MiXCR; each CDR3 protein has one entry. The table shows under 200,000 distinct CDR3 sequences, with about an eighth occurring only once. The CDR3 runs to 13 residues. Germline CDR1 reads DFQATT; CDR2 reads SNEGSKA (reference sequence). The germline V and J ends were trimmed by 8 bases and 4 bases, with 16 bases remaining between them. The data originate from a study of T-cell memory formation after mild COVID-19. As for the study in general: TCR clusters were mostly confined to one donor each. Broader study findings: CD4+ bias marked clones expanding day 15 to 37, unlike balanced contracting clones. Contracting CD4+ clones were located mainly in CM and EM, and CD8+ clones in EMRA. Prior to infection, memory already included some responding clones, suggesting cross-reactive memory joined.

The clonotype was recovered from a man aged 18 to 30 who had mild COVID-19 (a few samples of this study predate the infection). Cell type and time point are not known. Material: PBMCs or a T cell subset sorted from them (not recorded which). This chain links TRBV20-1 with TRBJ2-3; D is possibly TRBD1 (5 bases). The CDR3 reads CSPRGIAADTQYF. The CDR3 nucleotides read TGCAGTCCAAGGGGCATCGCGGCAGATACGCAGTATTTT.